One and the same sample provided the 28 T cell receptor beta chains below, sequenced in a study of blood T cell repertoires in COVID-19. Profiled with immunoSEQ multiplex PCR; TCRdb holds only in-frame clones, not every one. The repertoire includes roughly 220,000 clones, around 83% of them detected once, and roughly 1.3% sits in the top ten. Material: PBMCs or T cells enriched from blood (not recorded which). The origin of the receptors is a middle-aged woman with acute COVID-19.

The chain is built from TRBV24-1 and TRBJ1-2; 10 bases match TRBD1. There are 14 residues in the CDR3. With V trimmed by 1 base and J by 8 bases, 3 bases remained unmatched. Germline CDR1 reads KGHDR; CDR2 reads SFDVKD. Here the CDR3 DNA reads TGTGCCACCAGTGATTTAGGGACAGGGGAAGGCTACACCTTC. It yields the protein CATSDLGTGEGYTF.

V usage is TRBV13 and J usage is TRBJ1-3; 11 bases agree with TRBD1. This CDR3 spans 16 amino acids. V shed 7 bases and J 3 bases; nucleotides not matched to a gene: 8. From germline, CDR1 is PRHDT and CDR2 FYEKMQ (reference sequence). Here the CDR3 DNA reads TGTGCCAGCAACCCTCGGGGACAGGGGGTTGGAAACACCATATATTTT. Its translation: CASNPRGQGVGNTIYF.

V is TRBV2 and J is TRBJ1-2; TRBD1 is a possible D gene (5 bases). Trimming removed 0 bases at V and 8 bases at J, with 16 bases between. CDR1 and CDR2 (germline): SNHLY, FYNNEI. The CDR3 spans 15 residues. CDR3 coding DNA: TGTGCCAGCAGTGAAGCACGGCAGGGCCAGGGAGGCTACACCTTC. It encodes CASSEARQGQGGYTF.

The V gene is TRBV18, the J gene TRBJ1-6, with D tentatively TRBD1 (5 bases). Trimming removed 3 bases at V and 7 bases at J, with 7 bases between. The CDR3 runs 13 residues. Per germline, CDR1 KGHSH and CDR2 LQKENI. This CDR3 reads CASSPKGNSPLHF. The DNA for the CDR3 is TGTGCCAGCTCACCCAAGGGGAATTCACCCCTCCACTTT.

Written as DNA, the CDR3 is TGTGCCACCAGCAGTACCGGGACAGGCGACAGCTATGGCTACACCTTC. Residues: CATSSTGTGDSYGYTF. The chain joins TRBV15 to TRBJ1-2, with 8 bases aligning to TRBD1. The CDR3 extends over 16 amino acids. Germline CDR1 is LNHNV and CDR2 is YYDKDF (reference sequence). V lost 3 bases, J lost 4 bases, and 10 bases stayed unmatched.

V and J are TRBV7-8 and TRBJ2-2; D is uncertain. CDR1 and CDR2 from the germline V gene are SGHVS and FQNEAQ. The CDR3 totals 13 residues. Trimming removed 3 bases from V and 5 bases from J, with 7 bases in between. The CDR3 region is CASSFRRTGELFF. DNA for the CDR3: TGTGCCAGCAGCTTTCGTCGGACCGGGGAGCTGTTTTTT.

The rearrangement uses TRBV5-6 and TRBJ1-1; D gene uncertain. Germline loops: CDR1 SGHDT, CDR2 YYEEEE. Trimming took off 4 bases at V and 0 bases at J, with 7 bases between the two ends. This CDR3 comprises 13 residues. CDR3 nucleotide sequence: TGTGCCAGCAGCCTAGACCTGAACACTGAAGCTTTCTTT. Its translation: CASSLDLNTEAFF.

This rearrangement joins TRBV10-1 to TRBJ1-1; possibly TRBD1 for D (5 bases). The ends were cut back, 3 bases at V and 7 bases at J, with 12 bases in the middle. The CDR3 spans 13 residues. Germline assignment: CDR1 WNHNN and CDR2 SYGVQD (reference sequence). CDR3 sequence (DNA): TGCGCCAGCAGTGACTCAGGGAGGGATGAAGCTTTCTTT. It yields the protein CASSDSGRDEAFF.

The chain joins TRBV9 to TRBJ2-1; 11 bases map to TRBD1. The CDR3 is 15 residues long. Germline values: CDR1 SGDLS, CDR2 YYNGEE. Germline trimming cut 4 bases from V and 4 bases from J; bases unmatched to any gene: 4. This CDR3 is CASSPRDRGYNEQFF. As DNA, the CDR3 is TGTGCCAGCAGCCCCCGGGACAGGGGGTACAATGAGCAGTTCTTC.

V usage is TRBV10-3 and J usage is TRBJ1-1; no firm D call. CDR1 ENHRY and CDR2 SYGVKD come from the germline V gene. The CDR3 is 12 amino acids. V lost 8 bases to trimming and J lost 3 bases, with 10 bases between them. The CDR3 DNA sequence: TGTGCCATCGGTTCCGGGGACACTGAAGCTTTCTTT. Amino acid sequence: CAIGSGDTEAFF.

The DNA for the CDR3 is TGTGCCAGTAGTATGGGACAGCCCTACGAGCAGTACTTC. Its translation is CASSMGQPYEQYF. V gene TRBV19 combines with J gene TRBJ2-7, with TRBD1 matching over 7 bases. CDR1 is LNHDA and CDR2 is SQIVND in the germline V gene (reference sequence). The CDR3 runs to 13 residues. With V trimmed by 3 bases and J by 2 bases, 1 base remained unmatched.

This clone was recorded only once. The V and J genes are TRBV4-3 and TRBJ2-3, with D possibly matching TRBD1 (5 bases). V lost 5 bases and J lost 9, with 18 bases in between. Looked up from germline, CDR1 is LGHNA and CDR2 is YSLEER. The CDR3 consists of 14 residues. The CDR3 is CASSAALQGKTQYF. Written as DNA, the CDR3 is TGCGCCAGCAGCGCAGCGCTCCAGGGTAAAACGCAGTATTTT.

The table lists this clone with a few counts. The gene calls are TRBV2 and TRBJ1-3; no reliable D call. The CDR3 spans 13 residues. V gave up 1 base and J gave up 7 bases, with 8 bases separating them. Looked up from germline, CDR1 is SNHLY and CDR2 is FYNNEI. The CDR3 bases are TGTGCCAGCAGTGAAGACATTTTCAACACCATATATTTT. It encodes CASSEDIFNTIYF.

The V gene is TRBV7-9, the J gene TRBJ2-7; the match to TRBD1 covers 9 bases. The CDR3 sequence is 14 residues long. Trimming took 3 bases from V and 3 from J; bases not matched to a gene: 3. Germline loops: CDR1 SEHNR, CDR2 FQNEAQ (reference sequence). The CDR3 DNA is TGTGCCAGCAGCTTCTCGGGACAGGGCTACGAGCAGTACTTC. It codes for CASSFSGQGYEQYF.

This chain connects TRBV11-3 to TRBJ2-1; D may be TRBD2 (6 bases). The V end was cut by 1 base, the J end by 4 bases, with 11 bases between. Germline values: CDR1 SGHNT, CDR2 YENEEA. The CDR3 runs to 15 residues. In nucleotides, the CDR3 is TGTGCCAGCAGCTTAGGGGGGACTTTTTACAATGAGCAGTTCTTC. This translates into CASSLGGTFYNEQFF.

This clone was seen just once. Here the CDR3 reads CASSARGRGYTF. CDR3 in DNA: TGCGCCAGCAGCGCCAGGGGGCGAGGCTACACCTTC. The chain uses TRBV4-1 and TRBJ1-2; 8 nucleotides match TRBD1. Losses at the gene ends were 5 bases for V and 8 bases for J; bases not matched to a gene: 4. Germline V lookup: CDR1 MGHRA, CDR2 YSYEKL. The CDR3 contains 12 residues.

The chain joins TRBV7-8 to TRBJ1-2; perhaps TRBD1 as D (5 bases). The germline V gene has CDR1 SGHVS and CDR2 FQNEAQ. Trimming stripped 5 bases from V and 5 bases from J, with 18 bases between. The CDR3 runs 15 residues. In nucleotides, the CDR3 is TGTGCCAGCAGCGTCGCGGGCACGGGGGGATATGGCTACACCTTC. Protein product: CASSVAGTGGYGYTF.

This chain links TRBV11-2 with TRBJ2-1; 10 positions match TRBD2. CDR1 and CDR2 from the germline V gene are SGHAT and FQNNGV. CDR3 length equals 15 residues. The V and J ends lost 5 bases and 6 bases, in that order; junction bases with no gene match: 7. The CDR3 spells CASSTGTSASNEQFF. The CDR3 nucleotides are TGTGCCAGCAGCACCGGGACTAGCGCATCCAATGAGCAGTTCTTC.

The chain employs TRBV5-4 and TRBJ2-2; maybe TRBD1 (6 bases). The CDR3 runs to 16 residues. Germline CDR1 reads SGHNT; CDR2 reads YYREEE (reference sequence). Trimming took 3 bases from V and 1 from J, leaving 13 bases between them. CDR3 in amino acids: CASSSRPGQNTGELFF. CDR3 nucleotides: TGTGCCAGCAGCTCCCGGCCGGGACAGAACACCGGGGAGCTGTTTTTT.

The CDR3 sequence: CASSLGTSRYNEQFF. In DNA, the CDR3 is TGCGCCAGCAGCTTGGGAACTAGCCGATACAATGAGCAGTTCTTC. The V and J genes are TRBV5-1 and TRBJ2-1; perhaps TRBD2 as D (6 bases). Trimming removed 0 bases from V and 4 bases from J, with 11 bases in between. The CDR3 runs to 15 residues. Germline loops: CDR1 SGHRS, CDR2 YFSETQ.

The chain combines TRBV5-8 with TRBJ2-2; 7 bases match TRBD1. This CDR3 has 15 amino acids. CDR1 SGHTS and CDR2 YDEGEE come from the germline V gene. Germline trimming cut 5 bases from V and 5 bases from J; bases unmatched to any gene: 9. Here the CDR3 reads CASSPADRATGELFF. CDR3 coding DNA: TGTGCCAGCAGTCCCGCCGACAGGGCTACCGGGGAGCTGTTTTTT. Full variable domain (outside the CDR3, taken from reference TRBV5-8 and TRBJ2-2): EAGVTQSPTHLIKTRGQQATLRCSPISGHTSVYWYQQALGLGLQFLLWYDEGEERNRGNFPPRFSGRQFPNYSSELNVNALELEDSALYLCASSPADRATGELFFGEGSRLTVL.

The CDR3 here is CASSVEPGIGYGYTF. CDR3 nucleotides: TGTGCCAGCAGCGTAGAACCGGGAATAGGCTATGGCTACACCTTC. V gene TRBV9 combines with J gene TRBJ1-2; D call uncertain. The length of the CDR3 is 15 residues. Germline V gives CDR1 SGDLS, CDR2 YYNGEE. Trimming stripped 0 bases from V and 4 bases from J, with 13 bases between. Drawing the rest from reference TRBV9 and TRBJ1-2, the complete variable domain is DSGVTQTPKHLITATGQRVTLRCSPRSGDLSVYWYQQSLDQGLQFLIQYYNGEERAKGNILERFSAQQFPDLHSELNLSSLELGDSALYFCASSVEPGIGYGYTFGSGTRLTVV.

CDR3 loop: CASRFDRASSPLHF. The CDR3 DNA sequence: TGTGCCAGCAGGTTCGACAGGGCTTCATCACCCCTCCACTTT. The V and J genes are TRBV7-8 and TRBJ1-6, with 7 nucleotides matching TRBD1. Germline values: CDR1 SGHVS, CDR2 FQNEAQ. V trimming: 6 bases; J trimming: 10 bases; junction bases outside the gene matches: 9. This CDR3 region has 14 residues.

This clone was detected once. V is TRBV16 and J is TRBJ1-4; D possibly corresponds to TRBD1 (6 bases). This CDR3 region has 16 residues. The germline V and J ends were trimmed by 0 bases and 6 bases, with 14 bases remaining between them. CDR1 KGHSY and CDR2 FQNENV come from the germline V gene. The CDR3 DNA sequence: TGTGCCAGCAGCCAATCTCACGGGGGGGCGGATGAAAAACTGTTTTTT. Amino acids: CASSQSHGGADEKLFF.

CDR3 residues: CASRPPDRANQPQHF. Written as DNA, the CDR3 is TGTGCCAGTAGGCCGCCTGACAGGGCCAATCAGCCCCAGCATTTT. This chain links TRBV19 with TRBJ1-5; 7 bases match TRBD1. V lost 6 bases, J lost 3 bases, and 8 bases stayed unmatched. The length of the CDR3 is 15 residues. Per the germline V gene, CDR1 is LNHDA and CDR2 is SQIVND (reference sequence).

This rearrangement joins TRBV30 to TRBJ2-7; 10 nucleotides agree with TRBD2. Unmatched junction bases numbered 6, after V lost 0 bases and J lost 1 base. CDR1 and CDR2 (germline): GTSNPN, SVGIG (reference sequence). The CDR3 contains 16 residues. In nucleotides, the CDR3 is TGTGCCTGGAGTGTACCGGGACTAGCGTTTTCCTACGAGCAGTACTTC. Amino acids: CAWSVPGLAFSYEQYF.

The rearrangement joins TRBV5-1 to TRBJ2-3; a possible D gene is TRBD1 (5 bases). V lost 4 bases and J 4 bases, leaving 10 bases between the germline ends. Germline assignment: CDR1 SGHRS and CDR2 YFSETQ. The CDR3 is made up of 13 amino acids. The CDR3 loop reads CASSLGQADTQYF. In nucleotides, the CDR3 is TGCGCCAGCAGCCTGGGGCAGGCAGATACGCAGTATTTT.

The rearrangement uses TRBV27 and TRBJ1-3; 7 nucleotides agree with TRBD1. The J segment lost 3 bases and the V segment lost 5 bases, leaving 4 bases of the junction unmatched. Germline V CDR1 and CDR2: MNHEY, SMNVEV (reference sequence). The CDR3 consists of 14 residues. In DNA, the CDR3 is TGTGCCAGCAGTACGGGACAGAGTGGAAACACCATATATTTT. Its translation is CASSTGQSGNTIYF.